The 22 T cell receptor beta chains presented below share a single source sample, sequenced in a study of shared clonotypes between healthy human individuals. Assay: immunoSEQ multiplex PCR; the TCRdb copy retains only in-frame clones and omits some. The sample lists millions of clones, around nine tenths seen once, with roughly 0.15% in the top ten. Sequencing input: naive CD4+ T cells sorted from blood. As for subset: CD45RA+ positively selected. These receptor sequences come from a man younger than 35 in good health.

The chain joins TRBV11-2 to TRBJ1-4; D not certain. This CDR3 is built from 18 residues. Trimming took off 7 bases at V and 4 bases at J, with 25 bases between the two ends. Germline V lookup: CDR1 SGHAT, CDR2 FQNNGV. CDR3 nucleotides: TGTGCCAGCACCAAAAGCCTTCCGTCCCTACCCCTTAATGAAAAACTGTTTTTT. Translation gives CASTKSLPSLPLNEKLFF.

The V and J genes are TRBV4-1 and TRBJ2-3; 7 nucleotides match TRBD1. Germline V gives CDR1 MGHRA, CDR2 YSYEKL. This CDR3 comprises 16 residues. V dropped 1 base and J dropped 5; count of bases not matched to a gene: 9. For the CDR3, the DNA is TGCGCCAGCAGCCAAGGGGGGACAGCCCTCCGAGATACGCAGTATTTT. Encoded protein: CASSQGGTALRDTQYF.

The DNA for the CDR3 is TGTGCCAGCAGCTTATTTGTAGGACTAGCGGACGAGAGCTCCTACAATGAGCAGTTCTTC. Translated: CASSLFVGLADESSYNEQFF. The rearrangement joins TRBV13 to TRBJ2-1, with 10 bases that match TRBD2. V shed 2 bases and J 0 bases; nucleotides not matched to a gene: 13. CDR3 size: 20 residues. Per the germline V gene, CDR1 is PRHDT and CDR2 is FYEKMQ (reference sequence).

CDR3 nucleotides: TGTGCCAGCAGCTTATATCGTTCACCCCTCCACTTT. Translated, it gives CASSLYRSPLHF. The V gene is TRBV11-1, the J gene TRBJ1-6, with D unresolved. The CDR3 covers 12 residues. Per the germline V gene, CDR1 is SGHAT and CDR2 is FQDESV (reference sequence). The ends were cut back, 2 bases at V and 9 bases at J, with 5 bases in the middle.

The chain has TRBV5-1 and TRBJ1-1, with 12 bases that match TRBD1. This CDR3 is built from 18 residues. Germline loops: CDR1 SGHRS, CDR2 YFSETQ. J lost 2 bases, V lost 4 bases, and 12 bases had no gene match. CDR3 nucleotide sequence: TGCGCCAGCAGCCAAAACCCGGGACAGGGGGCAAGTAACACTGAAGCTTTCTTT. This codes for CASSQNPGQGASNTEAFF.

The sample holds a few counts of this clone. The chain couples TRBV6-1 to TRBJ1-1; TRBD1 is a possible D gene (6 bases). The CDR3 covers 15 residues. Trimming removed 4 bases from V and 1 base from J, with 13 bases in between. Germline CDR1 reads MNHNS; CDR2 reads SASEGT. The DNA of the CDR3 is TGTGCCAGCAGTGCCAATTGGGGGGCGAACACTGAAGCTTTCTTT. The encoded protein is CASSANWGANTEAFF.

This clone was seen a handful of times. The sample contains more than one DNA sequence encoding this CDR3. The CDR3 region is CASSPGPQETQYF. The CDR3 DNA reads as TGCGCCAGCAGCCCGGGACCTCAAGAGACCCAGTACTTC. This chain joins TRBV5-1 and TRBJ2-5; either TRBD1 or TRBD2 may fit D (5 bases each). Looked up from germline, CDR1 is SGHRS and CDR2 is YFSETQ. Trimming removed 4 bases at V and 2 bases at J, with 9 bases between. CDR3 length equals 13 residues.

The chain joins TRBV7-9 to TRBJ2-7; 8 bases fit TRBD1. Trimming at V came to 5 bases and at J to 0 bases, leaving 9 bases not matched to a gene. Germline V gene data show CDR1 as SEHNR and CDR2 as FQNEAQ (reference sequence). CDR3 length: 16 residues. The DNA of the CDR3 is TGTGCCAGCAGCCCAGCGGCCGGACAGGGCTCCTACGAGCAGTACTTC. Protein product: CASSPAAGQGSYEQYF. Full variable domain (remainder filled in from reference TRBV7-9 and TRBJ2-7): DTGVSQNPRHKITKRGQNVTFRCDPISEHNRLYWYRQTLGQGPEFLTYFQNEAQLEKSRLLSDRFSAERPKGSFSTLEIQRTEQGDSAMYLCASSPAAGQGSYEQYFGPGTRLTVT.

The chain joins TRBV7-2 to TRBJ2-5, with TRBD2 matching 16 bases. The J call may be incorrect, as the DNA end agrees better with TRBJ2-7. The CDR3 runs 16 residues. CDR1 is SGHTA, CDR2 FQGNSA, per germline. The CDR3 loop reads CASSLRGLAGGDEQYF. The CDR3 nucleotides read TGTGCCAGCAGCTTAAGGGGACTAGCGGGAGGGGACGAGCAGTACTTC.

The chain uses TRBV18 and TRBJ1-1, with D perhaps matching TRBD1 (6 bases). The V gene's germline CDR1 is KGHSH and CDR2 LQKENI. The CDR3 covers 15 residues. Between the trimmed V and J ends, which lost 3 bases and 3 bases, there was a span of 14 bases. This chain's CDR3 is CASSPPTRGDTEAFF. The CDR3 coding sequence is TGTGCCAGCTCACCCCCGACCAGGGGTGACACTGAAGCTTTCTTT.

This chain joins TRBV5-1 and TRBJ1-1; D is undetermined. CDR3 size: 15 residues. Trimming cost V 1 base and J 1 base, with 11 bases left between them. The germline CDR1 and CDR2 sequences are SGHRS and YFSETQ. The CDR3 DNA is TGCGCCAGCAGCTTGCAAGTAATGGGGAACACTGAAGCTTTCTTT. This encodes CASSLQVMGNTEAFF.

The chain combines TRBV2 with TRBJ2-6; D gene uncertain. Trimming shortened V by 3 bases and J by 0 bases, and 21 bases separated the two germline ends. Germline CDR1 and CDR2: SNHLY and FYNNEI. This CDR3 has 20 residues. CDR3 amino acids: CASSDTGRGDYFSGANVLTF. DNA for the CDR3: TGTGCCAGCAGTGATACCGGGCGCGGCGATTATTTCTCTGGGGCCAACGTCCTGACTTTC.

The rearrangement uses TRBV4-3 and TRBJ2-6; D remains unclear. The CDR3 extends over 16 amino acids. V lost 4 bases and J 0 bases, leaving 10 bases between the germline ends. Germline CDR1 is LGHNA and CDR2 is YSLEER. This CDR3 reads CASSRDTSSGANVLTF. DNA of the CDR3: TGCGCCAGCAGCCGAGACACAAGCTCTGGGGCCAACGTCCTGACTTTC.

The V gene is TRBV27, the J gene TRBJ1-2; D is unclear. The CDR3 is made up of 13 amino acids. CDR1 MNHEY and CDR2 SMNVEV come from the germline V gene (reference sequence). The V end was cut by 3 bases, the J end by 8 bases, with 13 bases between. The CDR3 region has the DNA TGTGCCAGCAGTTTCCGAGACATGGGGGGCTACACCTTC. Protein product: CASSFRDMGGYTF.

The chain joins TRBV19 to TRBJ2-7; tentative D call: TRBD1 (6 bases). The CDR3 is 14 amino acids. Germline-derived CDR1 and CDR2 are LNHDA and SQIVND (reference sequence). V gave up 4 bases and J gave up 2 bases, with 12 bases separating them. CDR3 DNA: TGTGCCAGTAGTAGATTGGACAGACCCTACGAGCAGTACTTC. This gives the protein CASSRLDRPYEQYF. Using reference TRBV19 and TRBJ2-7 for the parts outside the CDR3, the full variable domain is DGGITQSPKYLFRKEGQNVTLSCEQNLNHDAMYWYRQDPGQGLRLIYYSQIVNDFQKGDIAEGYSVSREKKESFPLTVTSAQKNPTAFYLCASSRLDRPYEQYFGPGTRLTVT.

The V call is TRBV10-3, the J call TRBJ2-7, with 11 nucleotides matching TRBD1. CDR1 and CDR2 (germline): ENHRY, SYGVKD. CDR3 length: 15 residues. The V gene end was trimmed by 6 bases and the J gene end by 9 bases; junction bases not matched to a gene: 13. The chain's CDR3 is CAISGQGASSLVQYF. The CDR3 nucleotides read TGTGCCATCAGCGGACAGGGGGCTTCCTCCTTAGTGCAGTACTTC.

The chain recombines TRBV13 with TRBJ2-5, with 8 bases that match TRBD1. The last part of the DNA fits TRBJ2-7 better; the J call may be wrong. This CDR3 has 15 amino acids. CDR1 and CDR2 (germline): PRHDT, FYEKMQ (reference sequence). The CDR3 reads CASSKRTGMTYEQYF. The CDR3 region has the DNA TGTGCCAGCAGCAAACGGACAGGGATGACCTACGAGCAGTACTTC.

This chain connects TRBV6-6 to TRBJ1-4; D might be TRBD1 (5 bases). V dropped 7 bases and J dropped 7 bases, with 10 bases sitting between them. The CDR3 sequence is 12 residues long. Germline V gene data show CDR1 as MNHNY and CDR2 as SVGAGI (reference sequence). CDR3 bases: TGTGCCAGCACCCCGGGGCGTGAAAAACTGTTTTTT. This translates into CASTPGREKLFF.

This chain joins TRBV9 and TRBJ2-2; TRBD2 matches at 8 bases. This CDR3 is 15 amino acids long. Germline trimming cut 0 bases from V and 7 bases from J; bases unmatched to any gene: 5. Germline CDR1 is SGDLS and CDR2 is YYNGEE. The CDR3 nucleotides are TGTGCCAGCAGCGTAGAGGGACTAGATATCGGGGAGCTGTTTTTT. Amino acids: CASSVEGLDIGELFF.

As for this clone: This same CDR3 is encoded by further DNA sequences in the sample. V and J are TRBV6-1 and TRBJ1-1; 7 positions match TRBD1. Germline V gene data show CDR1 as MNHNS and CDR2 as SASEGT. This CDR3 comprises 14 residues. The V and J ends lost 2 bases and 2 bases, in that order; junction bases with no gene match: 2. The CDR3 coding sequence is TGTGCCAGCAGTGAAAGACAGGGTAACACTGAAGCTTTCTTT. It encodes CASSERQGNTEAFF.

The chain links TRBV7-6 to TRBJ1-2; TRBD1 matches at 9 bases. This CDR3 region has 16 residues. V lost 3 bases to trimming and J lost 2 bases; unmatched junction nucleotides: 7. CDR1 is SGHVS and CDR2 is FNYEAQ in the germline V gene. The CDR3 nucleotides are TGTGCCAGCAGCTTGCTATCGGGACAGGGAAACTATGGCTACACCTTC. Translating gives CASSLLSGQGNYGYTF.

J is TRBJ2-5 and V is TRBV5-4, with D hard to call. The V end lost 2 bases, the J end lost 5 bases, and 13 bases lay between the germline ends. The CDR3 consists of 14 residues. Germline V gives CDR1 SGHNT, CDR2 YYREEE (reference sequence). The CDR3 sequence: CASSLRTPSETQYF. CDR3 nucleotides: TGTGCCAGCAGCTTACGAACTCCCTCGGAGACCCAGTACTTC.